A single sample is the source of the 6 T cell receptor beta chains below, sequenced in a study of control samples from healthy donors and cancer patients. Clones were read by immunoSEQ multiplex PCR, and TCRdb kept only the in-frame ones, dropping some. The sample shows 100,000 to 120,000 clones, approximately 87% of them seen only once. What was sequenced was PBMCs. The receptors originated from an older woman with lung cancer.

This sequence joins TRBV12-3 or TRBV12-4 and TRBJ1-3; D remains ambiguous. CDR3 length: 13 residues. Trimming stripped 5 bases from V and 7 bases from J, with 12 bases between. CDR3 loop: CASSPTQPNTIYF. CDR3 DNA: TGTGCCAGCAGTCCCACACAACCGAACACCATATATTTT.

The V and J genes are TRBV6-1 and TRBJ2-2, with D possibly being TRBD2 (5 bases). Trimming stripped 1 base from V and 6 bases from J, with 9 bases between. The CDR3 extends over 14 amino acids. From germline, CDR1 is MNHNS and CDR2 SASEGT. Here the CDR3 DNA reads TGTGCCAGCAGTGAAGAATCGGGGTCCGGGGAGCTGTTTTTT. Its translation: CASSEESGSGELFF.

The chain links TRBV2 to TRBJ1-1, with 7 bases fitting TRBD1. This CDR3 is 15 amino acids long. J lost 5 bases, V lost 4 bases, and 10 bases had no gene match. Per germline, CDR1 SNHLY and CDR2 FYNNEI. This chain's CDR3 is CASSAQGVEKTEAFF. As DNA, the CDR3 is TGTGCCAGCAGTGCCCAGGGGGTGGAAAAAACTGAAGCTTTCTTT.

The rearrangement uses TRBV3-1 (or the pseudogene TRBV3-2) and TRBJ2-2; D uncertain. Germline values: CDR1 LGHDT, CDR2 YNNKEL (reference sequence). CDR3 length: 15 amino acids. V shed 1 base and J shed 6 bases, with 12 bases lying between them. The CDR3 bases are TGTGCCAGCAGCCAAGCAGCCTCATGGGCCGGGGAGCTGTTTTTT. Residues: CASSQAASWAGELFF.

The V gene is TRBV3-1 (or the pseudogene TRBV3-2), the J gene TRBJ2-1, with D possibly being TRBD1 (6 bases). Germline V CDR1 and CDR2: LGHDT, YNNKEL (reference sequence). There are 15 residues in the CDR3. V lost 0 bases and J 5 bases, leaving 11 bases between the germline ends. The CDR3 protein is CASSQDSAGDNEQFF. CDR3 coding DNA: TGTGCCAGCAGCCAAGATAGCGCAGGGGACAATGAGCAGTTCTTC.

CDR3 protein: CASSQDRGFYEQYF. The CDR3 DNA sequence: TGTGCCAGCAGCCAGGACAGGGGTTTCTACGAGCAGTACTTC. V is TRBV4-2 and J is TRBJ2-7; 9 bases align to TRBD1. Germline V gene lookup returns CDR1 LGHNA and CDR2 YNFKEQ. This CDR3 is 14 amino acids long. V lost 3 bases, J lost 3 bases, and 3 bases stayed unmatched.